The 20 T cell receptor beta chains below all came from one sample that was sequenced in a study of shared clonotypes between healthy human individuals. The method was immunoSEQ multiplex PCR; TCRdb's version includes in-frame clones alone and lacks a portion of them. Of over a million clones in the sample, roughly 96% were seen once. The sample taken for sequencing was naive CD4+ T cells sorted from blood. As to subset: CD45RA+ positively selected. The receptors were sampled from a man aged 25 to 40 in good health.

V usage is TRBV5-1 and J usage is TRBJ2-2, with D perhaps matching TRBD2 (5 bases). The ends were cut back, 3 bases at V and 0 bases at J, with 9 bases in the middle. The CDR3 loop spans 15 amino acids. In germline, CDR1 is SGHRS, CDR2 YFSETQ. The CDR3: CASSSRASNTGELFF. The DNA for the CDR3 is TGCGCCAGCAGCTCGCGGGCCTCGAACACCGGGGAGCTGTTTTTT.

The chain links TRBV29-1 to TRBJ2-1, with TRBD1 matching 9 bases. Germline trimming cut 2 bases from V and 4 bases from J; bases unmatched to any gene: 12. The CDR3 runs to 17 residues. From germline, CDR1 is SQVTM and CDR2 ANQGSEA. This chain's CDR3 is CSVELWDRAPLYNEQFF. DNA of the CDR3: TGCAGCGTTGAATTGTGGGACAGGGCCCCGCTTTACAATGAGCAGTTCTTC.

The V and J genes are TRBV18 and TRBJ2-7; D gene unclear. The CDR3 is 14 amino acids. Germline values: CDR1 KGHSH, CDR2 LQKENI. Trimming took off 3 bases at V and 1 base at J, with 10 bases between the two ends. The CDR3 DNA reads TGTGCCAGCTCACCCCTAGGGAATTCCTACGAGCAGTACTTC. It codes for CASSPLGNSYEQYF.

J is TRBJ1-1 and V is TRBV2, with 10 nucleotides matching TRBD1. Germline lookup yields CDR1 SNHLY and CDR2 FYNNEI. The trim removed 3 bases at V and 11 bases at J, leaving 3 bases unmatched. The CDR3 sequence is 12 residues long. The CDR3 reads CASSDDRGQAFF. CDR3 sequence (DNA): TGTGCCAGCAGTGACGACAGGGGGCAGGCTTTCTTT.

In its sample, this clone was seen once. This chain uses TRBV5-1 with TRBJ2-1; TRBD2 might be the D (6 bases). From germline, CDR1 is SGHRS and CDR2 YFSETQ. CDR3 length equals 18 residues. V was pared by 4 bases and J by 0 bases, with 20 bases between. CDR3 sequence: CASSSENFGRGSYNEQFF. In DNA form, the CDR3 reads TGCGCCAGCAGCAGCGAGAACTTCGGGAGAGGCTCCTACAATGAGCAGTTCTTC. Full variable domain (outside the CDR3, taken from reference TRBV5-1 and TRBJ2-1): KAGVTQTPRYLIKTRGQQVTLSCSPISGHRSVSWYQQTPGQGLQFLFEYFSETQRNKGNFPGRFSGRQFSNSRSEMNVSTLELGDSALYLCASSSENFGRGSYNEQFFGPGTRLTVL.

V is TRBV27 and J is TRBJ2-5, with 7 positions matching TRBD1. The CDR3 contains 14 residues. Trimming took 3 bases from V and 4 from J; bases not matched to a gene: 5. CDR1 is MNHEY and CDR2 is SMNVEV in the germline V gene (reference sequence). The CDR3 DNA reads as TGTGCCAGCAGTTTCGGGGACAGACCAGAGACCCAGTACTTC. Translation: CASSFGDRPETQYF.

This sequence joins TRBV28 and TRBJ1-3, with a possible D match to TRBD1 (5 bases). Germline lookup yields CDR1 MDHEN and CDR2 SYDVKM. The CDR3 spans 19 residues. Trimming removed 3 bases at V and 3 bases at J, with 24 bases between. The CDR3: CASSLPHKTAQGVGNTIYF. As DNA, the CDR3 is TGTGCCAGCAGTTTGCCCCATAAGACAGCGCAAGGGGTTGGAAACACCATATATTTT.

The chain links TRBV5-6 to TRBJ1-4; D gene ambiguous. CDR3 size: 14 residues. V was trimmed by 1 base and J by 8 bases, leaving 12 bases between them. Germline CDR1 reads SGHDT; CDR2 reads YYEEEE. The CDR3 DNA is TGTGCCAGCAGCTTGCCCAACAACGCCGAAAAACTGTTTTTT. Translated: CASSLPNNAEKLFF. Looking up the rest from reference TRBV5-6 and TRBJ1-4 gives the full variable domain: DAGVTQSPTHLIKTRGQQVTLRCSPKSGHDTVSWYQQALGQGPQFIFQYYEEEERQRGNFPDRFSGHQFPNYSSELNVNALLLGDSALYLCASSLPNNAEKLFFGSGTQLSVL.

This chain uses TRBV7-9 with TRBJ2-7, with 7 bases lining up with TRBD1. The CDR3 contains 12 residues. V dropped 8 bases and J dropped 2; count of bases not matched to a gene: 3. The germline CDR1 and CDR2 sequences are SEHNR and FQNEAQ (reference sequence). CDR3 nucleotide sequence: TGTGCCAGCGGGGACAGAACCTACGAGCAGTACTTC. Amino acid sequence: CASGDRTYEQYF.

This clone was detected only once. This CDR3 reads CASSIQGYEAFF. In DNA, the CDR3 is TGTGCCAGTAGTATCCAGGGGTATGAAGCTTTCTTT. The J gene is TRBJ1-1, the V gene TRBV19; D might be TRBD1 (6 bases). CDR1 LNHDA and CDR2 SQIVND come from the germline V gene (reference sequence). The CDR3 covers 12 residues. V lost 3 bases, J lost 7 bases, and 9 bases lay in between. The entire variable domain, with the rest obtained from reference TRBV19 and TRBJ1-1, is as follows: DGGITQSPKYLFRKEGQNVTLSCEQNLNHDAMYWYRQDPGQGLRLIYYSQIVNDFQKGDIAEGYSVSREKKESFPLTVTSAQKNPTAFYLCASSIQGYEAFFGQGTRLTVV.

The chain uses TRBV25-1 and TRBJ1-4; 8 bases match TRBD1. The CDR3 runs to 15 residues. Germline CDR1 and CDR2: MGHDK and SYGVNS. V was pared by 4 bases and J by 6 bases, with 7 bases of the junction left unmatched. CDR3 DNA sequence: TGTGCCAGCAGTGGGTTGGACAGGGCATATGAAAAACTGTTTTTT. Its protein is CASSGLDRAYEKLFF. Based on the CDR3 plus reference TRBV25-1 and TRBJ1-4, the full variable domain is EADIYQTPRYLVIGTGKKITLECSQTMGHDKMYWYQQDPGMELHLIHYSYGVNSTEKGDLSSESTVSRIRTEHFPLTLESARPSHTSQYLCASSGLDRAYEKLFFGSGTQLSVL.

This clone was recorded only once. J is TRBJ2-7 and V is TRBV25-1, with no clear D. The germline V gene encodes CDR1 MGHDK and CDR2 SYGVNS. Trimming left V 4 bases short and J 2 bases short, with 6 bases between. This CDR3 is built from 12 residues. This chain's CDR3 is CASSALAYEQYF. The CDR3, as DNA: TGTGCCAGCAGTGCGTTAGCCTACGAGCAGTACTTC.

In nucleotides, the CDR3 is TGCAGCGTCGGGACAGGGGGGGCAGATACGCAGTATTTT. Translated, it gives CSVGTGGADTQYF. The genes are TRBV29-1 and TRBJ2-3, with 11 bases aligning to TRBD1. Trimming cost V 6 bases and J 4 bases; bases outside gene matches: 3. Germline V gene sequence: CDR1 SQVTM, CDR2 ANQGSEA. The CDR3 is 13 amino acids.

The V call is TRBV20-1, the J call TRBJ2-7; no reliable D call. Trimming removed 5 bases from V and 6 bases from J, with 11 bases in between. This CDR3 has 11 residues. Per the germline V gene, CDR1 is DFQATT and CDR2 is SNEGSKA (reference sequence). The chain's CDR3 is CSAFRSTEQYF. CDR3 in DNA: TGCAGTGCTTTTAGGTCGACCGAGCAGTACTTC.

This chain connects TRBV12-5 to TRBJ2-5; unclear D gene. This CDR3 spans 10 amino acids. V lost 6 bases and J 3 bases, leaving 2 bases between the germline ends. The germline CDR1 and CDR2 sequences are LGHNT and FRNRAP. The CDR3: CASGKETQYF. The CDR3 DNA reads TGTGCTAGTGGAAAAGAGACCCAGTACTTC.

The chain uses TRBV6-1 and TRBJ1-5, with D tentatively TRBD1 (5 bases). The CDR3 is 14 amino acids. Germline V gene lookup returns CDR1 MNHNS and CDR2 SASEGT. V shed 3 bases and J shed 4 bases, with 10 bases lying between them. The CDR3 DNA sequence: TGTGCCAGCAGTGAGGGCAGGGCTAATCAGCCCCAGCATTTT. Translating gives CASSEGRANQPQHF.

This clone has a handful of counts. This CDR3 reads CASSPGLAGVDEQYF. The CDR3 DNA sequence: TGCGCCAGCAGCCCGGGACTAGCGGGAGTCGACGAGCAGTACTTC. The chain links TRBV5-1 to TRBJ2-7, with 14 bases aligning to TRBD2. Germline values: CDR1 SGHRS, CDR2 YFSETQ. V dropped 4 bases and J dropped 5; count of bases not matched to a gene: 5. This CDR3 is 15 amino acids long.

The rearrangement links TRBV2 to TRBJ2-7; perhaps TRBD2 as D (6 bases). Germline values: CDR1 SNHLY, CDR2 FYNNEI. V dropped 6 bases and J dropped 2 bases, with 14 bases sitting between them. This CDR3 has 14 amino acids. The CDR3 is CASRSGTETYEQYF. The DNA of the CDR3 is TGTGCCAGCAGGTCCGGGACTGAGACCTACGAGCAGTACTTC.

The chain is built from TRBV7-2 and TRBJ2-5; 10 bases map to TRBD2. The CDR3 contains 16 residues. V was pared by 6 bases and J by 3 bases, with 10 bases of the junction left unmatched. From germline, CDR1 is SGHTA and CDR2 FQGNSA. The CDR3 is CASSKQRTSGKETQYF. The DNA for the CDR3 is TGTGCCAGCAGTAAGCAGCGGACTAGCGGAAAAGAGACCCAGTACTTC.

This sequence joins TRBV27 and TRBJ1-1, with 9 positions matching TRBD1. The trim removed 4 bases at V and 6 bases at J, leaving 9 bases unmatched. This CDR3 is built from 15 residues. Germline V gives CDR1 MNHEY, CDR2 SMNVEV (reference sequence). The CDR3 DNA reads TGTGCCAGCAGTTGGGGGGGACAGGGCCGATCTGAAGCTTTCTTT. This gives the protein CASSWGGQGRSEAFF.